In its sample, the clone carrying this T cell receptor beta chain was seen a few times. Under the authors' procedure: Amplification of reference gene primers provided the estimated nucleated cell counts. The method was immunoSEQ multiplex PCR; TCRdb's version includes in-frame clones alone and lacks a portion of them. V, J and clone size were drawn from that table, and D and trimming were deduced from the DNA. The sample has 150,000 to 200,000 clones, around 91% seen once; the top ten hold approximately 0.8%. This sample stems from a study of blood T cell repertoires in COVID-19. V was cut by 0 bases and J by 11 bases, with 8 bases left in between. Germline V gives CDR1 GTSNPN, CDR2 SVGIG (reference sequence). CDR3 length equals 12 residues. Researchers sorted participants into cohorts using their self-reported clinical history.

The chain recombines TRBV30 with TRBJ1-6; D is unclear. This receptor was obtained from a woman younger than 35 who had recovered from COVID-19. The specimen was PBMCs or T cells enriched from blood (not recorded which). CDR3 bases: TGTGCCTGGAGTGTACTAAGGACACCCCTCCACTTT. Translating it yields CAWSVLRTPLHF.